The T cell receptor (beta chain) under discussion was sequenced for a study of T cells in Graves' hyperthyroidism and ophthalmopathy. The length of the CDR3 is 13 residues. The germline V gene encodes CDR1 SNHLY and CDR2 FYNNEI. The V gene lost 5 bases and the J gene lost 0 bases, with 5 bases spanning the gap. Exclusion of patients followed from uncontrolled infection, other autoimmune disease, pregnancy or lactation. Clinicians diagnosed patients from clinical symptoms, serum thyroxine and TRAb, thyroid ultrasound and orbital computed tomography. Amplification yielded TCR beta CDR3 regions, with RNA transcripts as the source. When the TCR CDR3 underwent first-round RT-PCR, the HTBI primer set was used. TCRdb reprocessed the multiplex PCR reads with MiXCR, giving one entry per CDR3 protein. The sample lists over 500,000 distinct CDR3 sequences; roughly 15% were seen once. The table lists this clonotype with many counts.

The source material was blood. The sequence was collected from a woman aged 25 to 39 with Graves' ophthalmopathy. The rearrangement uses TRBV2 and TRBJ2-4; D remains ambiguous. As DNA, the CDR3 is TGTGCCAGCAGTCCATTAGCCAAAAACATTCAGTACTTC. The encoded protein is CASSPLAKNIQYF.